Below are 2 T cell receptor beta chains sequenced from a single sample in a study of blood T cell repertoires in COVID-19 (dated by TCRdb to the early 2020s). Library prep was done by the immunoSEQ multiplex PCR assay. The source is immuneACCESS, and TCRdb retained only in-frame sequences with V and J called. Part of the clones is not carried over; for the studies checked, unresolved V genes explain less than half of this, and the remainder is unexplained. The sample table records 320,000 or so clones; about 90% of these occur just once. The leading ten clones occupy roughly 1% of the sample. The sample was PBMCs or T cells enriched from blood (not recorded which). The receptors come from a woman between 25 and 40 years old who had recovered from COVID-19.

The V and J genes are TRBV4-3 and TRBJ2-3; TRBD2 matches 12 bases. Germline assignment: CDR1 LGHNA and CDR2 YSLEER. J lost 4 bases, V lost 0 bases, and 11 bases had no gene match. CDR3 length: 19 residues. CDR3 amino acids: CASSQDRLAGGRKADTQYF. For the CDR3, the DNA is TGCGCCAGCAGCCAAGACCGGCTAGCGGGGGGGCGTAAAGCAGATACGCAGTATTTT.

The chain carries TRBV9 and TRBJ2-1, with TRBD2 matching over 12 bases. Germline trimming cut 4 bases from V and 6 bases from J; bases unmatched to any gene: 14. This CDR3 contains 18 residues. Looked up from germline, CDR1 is SGDLS and CDR2 is YYNGEE. DNA of the CDR3: TGTGCCAGCAGCTCCTCCTACCTCCTAGCGGGGGGGCGCAATGAGCAGTTCTTC. It yields the protein CASSSSYLLAGGRNEQFF.